The TCR beta chain described here comes from a study of blood T cell repertoires in COVID-19 (dated by TCRdb to the early 2020s). For context, the study as a whole: Samples covering the acute and convalescent phases of COVID-19 were provided by collaborators in the United States, Italy and Spain. Sample metadata almost always included a de-identified subject ID, COVID-19 status, age in years and sex. The repertoires were made available in a free public database intended to serve as a resource for research on the immune response to SARS-CoV-2. The material from the prospective study consisted of cDNA or gDNA derived from T cells, B-cell-depleted T cells, or PBMCs. The samples were drawn from two sources: the first 160 participants of the ongoing ImmuneRACE study, and approximately 1,300 subjects contributed by 6 global collaborators. Where HLA class I and class II types were available, the types were taken from metadata supplied by the sample provider, not from assay-based typing. Deeply sampled blood TCRbeta repertoires from subjects exposed to, actively infected with, or recovered from COVID-19 were included in the dataset.

Only one count was recorded for this clone. The target of this receptor is not known. The input lacks base qualities; no much larger clone sits a single base away. Paper-wide results and their limitations: How much clinical and demographic metadata was included differed by source and by participant, and the metadata was provided uncurated.

Reading the germline V gene gives CDR1 SGHTA and CDR2 FQGNSA. Spanning cysteine to phenylalanine, the CDR3 consists of 16 amino acids. Only the CDR3 region is kept as DNA, spanning 48 bases read in frame from base 1. Germline trimming amounts to 5 bases on V and 4 bases on J, with 8 as the count of junction bases outside the gene matches. TCRbeta CDR3 regions were amplified from genomic DNA by means of the immunoSEQ Assay, a bias-controlled multiplex PCR. As for the original processing: Within the assay, amplification of reference gene primers was used to estimate how many nucleated cells each sample contained. To quantify the absolute abundance of each unique TCRbeta CDR3 rearrangement, sequence reads were collapsed and filtered. For each sample, productive Simpson clonality was calculated by taking the square root of Simpson's diversity index across productive rearrangements. TCRdb took this table from immuneACCESS and kept in-frame rearrangements with V and J called. Such tables lack part of the clones; where checked against another copy, unresolved V genes explain under half of the gap, and the rest is unexplained. That table gives V, J and clone size, and the DNA gave D and trimming. Here the sample has some 45,000 clones; roughly 84% occur a single time. Together, the top ten hold 25% to 35% of the sample.

The collaborating institutions used their own protocols to collect whole blood in K2EDTA tubes. Collaborator samples were shipped for TCRbeta analysis as frozen whole blood, isolated PBMCs, or DNA extracted from either sample type. The clonotype comes from a woman over 75 with acute or convalescent COVID-19. Input material: peripheral blood. The chain uses TRBV7-2 and TRBJ2-5; 12 nucleotides in the junction match TRBD2. The CDR3 protein is CASSETSGGVGETQYF. The sequenced DNA: TGTGCCAGCAGCGAGACTAGCGGGGGCGTAGGAGAGACCCAGTACTTC. The reference TRBV7-2 and TRBJ2-5 proteins fill in what lies around the CDR3, so the full variable domain reads GAGVSQSPSNKVTEKGKDVELRCDPISGHTALYWYRQSLGQGLEFLIYFQGNSAPDKSGLPSDRFSAERTGGSVSTLTIQRTQQEDSAVYLCASSETSGGVGETQYFGPGTRLLVL.